This TCR beta chain was documented in a study of OX40 agonist ivuxolimab in advanced cancers. Overall study: Males comprised 70% to 85% of the group, whose mean age was about 62 years (range roughly 20 to 85).

V gave up 2 bases and J gave up 6 bases, with 10 bases separating them. Germline V gene lookup returns CDR1 MNHNY and CDR2 SVGAGI (reference sequence). The CDR3 totals 13 residues. TCRdb's copy holds only in-frame clones and misses some; the assay was immunoSEQ multiplex PCR. The sample has approximately 37,000 clones, approximately 80% seen once. This receptor was taken from an adult with an advanced solid tumor such as melanoma, head and neck, liver or kidney cancer. The rearrangement links TRBV6-6 to TRBJ1-2; D remains ambiguous. The sample consisted of CD4+ or CD8+ T cells sorted from blood, taken in a trial of the OX40 agonist ivuxolimab. The CDR3: CASSYPDGDGYTF. The CDR3, as DNA: TGTGCCAGCAGTTACCCCGACGGGGATGGCTACACCTTC.